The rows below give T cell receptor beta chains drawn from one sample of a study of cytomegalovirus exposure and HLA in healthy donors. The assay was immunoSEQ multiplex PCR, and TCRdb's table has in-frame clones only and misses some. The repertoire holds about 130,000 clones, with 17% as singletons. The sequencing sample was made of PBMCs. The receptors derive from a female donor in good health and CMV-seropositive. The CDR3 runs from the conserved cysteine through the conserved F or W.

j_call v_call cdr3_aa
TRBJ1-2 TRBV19 CASRPGNYGYTF
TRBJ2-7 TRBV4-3 CASSQDISVGGLVHEQYF
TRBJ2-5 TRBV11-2 CASSHPLADQETQYF
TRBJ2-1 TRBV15 CATSRGWLAGGNEQFF
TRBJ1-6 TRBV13 CASSGTGTYNSPLHF
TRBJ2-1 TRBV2 CASSEGGGEQFF
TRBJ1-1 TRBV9 CASRPPAGPNTEAFF
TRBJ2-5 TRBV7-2 CASSLGLQETQYF
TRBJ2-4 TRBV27 CASSLGTPGQKNIQYF
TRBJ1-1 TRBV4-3 CASSQEAGSTEAFF
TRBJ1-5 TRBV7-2 CASSLHRVVSSQPQHF
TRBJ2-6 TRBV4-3 CASSQEGTNSGANVLTF
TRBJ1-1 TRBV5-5 CASSRTSGHPMNTEAFF
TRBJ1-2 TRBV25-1 CASSDDRGSGYTF
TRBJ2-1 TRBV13 CASSPGTGNEQFF
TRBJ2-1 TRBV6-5 CASSNGLAPYNEQFF
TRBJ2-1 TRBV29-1 CSVELRDSSSYNEQFF
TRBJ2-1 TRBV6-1 CASSDPTRNNEQFF
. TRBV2 CASSGQGYEQYF
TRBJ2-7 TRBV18 CASSPGQGDEQYF
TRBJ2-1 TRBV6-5 CATSLDSYNEQFF
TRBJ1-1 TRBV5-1 CASSLDQQGNTEAFF
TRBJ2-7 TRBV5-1 CASSLLAFSYEQYF
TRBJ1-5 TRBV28 CASRDREDNQPQHF
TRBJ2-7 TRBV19 CATTGHEAYEQYF
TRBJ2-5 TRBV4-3 CASSQDNRLLGGTQYF
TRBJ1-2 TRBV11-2 CASSLDRNYGYTF
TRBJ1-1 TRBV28 CASSPQRWNTEAFF
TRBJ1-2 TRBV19 CASRITGGSYGYTF
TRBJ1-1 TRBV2 CASNLARGAGVTEAFF
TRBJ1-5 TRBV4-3 CASSPRATGQGDQPQHF
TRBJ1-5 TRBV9 CASSPDYSNQPQHF
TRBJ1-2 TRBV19 CASSNPRGLVYGYTF
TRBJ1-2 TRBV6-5 CASSLRAQGAYGYTF
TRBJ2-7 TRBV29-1 CSVYTETYEQYF
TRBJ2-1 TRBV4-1 CASSHEERTHEQFF
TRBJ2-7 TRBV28 CASSLTGSHYEQYF
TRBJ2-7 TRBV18 CASSPGSEQYF
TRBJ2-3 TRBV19 CASSLGDTQYF
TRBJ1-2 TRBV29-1 CSVGAVGLNYGYTF
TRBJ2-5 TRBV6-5 CASSSRGETQYF
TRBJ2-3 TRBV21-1 CASSKAAGDSKREGDSTDTQYF
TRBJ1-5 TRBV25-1 CASSLGGRQPQHF
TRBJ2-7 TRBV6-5 CASSYGQGAEEQYF
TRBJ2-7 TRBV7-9 CASSQSGIYYEQYF
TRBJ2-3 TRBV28 CASSSSSTDTQYF
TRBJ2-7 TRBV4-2 CASSQGRGGVYEQYF
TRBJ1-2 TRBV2 CASSLGRNYGYTF
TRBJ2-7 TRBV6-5 CASSYFAGVGYEQYF
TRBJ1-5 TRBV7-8 CASSLAFTGTDSNQPQHF
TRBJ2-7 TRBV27 CASIYARAYEQYF
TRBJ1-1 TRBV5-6 CASSLDSGTASYTEAFF
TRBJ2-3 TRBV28 CASSFLSLAGGGDTQYF
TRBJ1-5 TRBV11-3 CASSWVDSLNQPQHF
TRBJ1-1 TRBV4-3 CASSPGTGPNTEAFF
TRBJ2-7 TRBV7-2 CASSLTVRQGSYEQYF
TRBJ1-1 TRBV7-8 CASTKKFAGMENTEAFF
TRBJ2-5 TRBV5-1 CASSLSPQETQYF